This T cell receptor beta chain emerged from a study of spatial heterogeneity in lung cancer. TCRdb re-derived calls from the 5' RACE reads in MiXCR, one entry per CDR3 protein. The repertoire holds 21,000 or so distinct CDR3 sequences, about 6.8% seen once, with 10% in the top ten. Time point: sample taken at primary tumor resection. Germline V gene lookup returns CDR1 MNHEY and CDR2 SMNVEV (reference sequence). The CDR3 is 14 amino acids. V was cut by 2 bases and J by 8 bases, with 15 bases left in between. General study results and limits: How many expanded intratumoral alpha and beta TCRs were present tracked the tumor mutation count, which was a count of nonsynonymous mutations.

Only a few counts were recorded for this clonotype. Its antigen remains unidentified. The chain has TRBV27 and TRBJ1-2; weak D call: TRBD1 (5 bases). Sequences were derived from lung tumor tissue, sampled at surgery. The TCR was taken from a male donor with early-stage non-small cell lung cancer. This CDR3 reads CASSLQGRSGGYTF. In DNA, the CDR3 is TGTGCCAGCAGTTTACAGGGCCGTTCGGGAGGCTACACCTTC.